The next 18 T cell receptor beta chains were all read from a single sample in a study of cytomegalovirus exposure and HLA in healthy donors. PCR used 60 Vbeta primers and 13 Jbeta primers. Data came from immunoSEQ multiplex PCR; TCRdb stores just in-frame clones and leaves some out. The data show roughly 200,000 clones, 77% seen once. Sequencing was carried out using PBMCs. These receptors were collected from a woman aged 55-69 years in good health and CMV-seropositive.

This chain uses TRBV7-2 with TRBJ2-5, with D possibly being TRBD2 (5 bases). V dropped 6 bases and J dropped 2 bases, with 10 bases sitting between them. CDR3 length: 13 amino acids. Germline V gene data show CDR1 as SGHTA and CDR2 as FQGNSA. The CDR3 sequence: CASSRSGQETQYF. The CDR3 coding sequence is TGTGCCAGCAGTAGGAGCGGACAAGAGACCCAGTACTTC. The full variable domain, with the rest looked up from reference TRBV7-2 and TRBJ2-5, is GAGVSQSPSNKVTEKGKDVELRCDPISGHTALYWYRQSLGQGLEFLIYFQGNSAPDKSGLPSDRFSAERTGGSVSTLTIQRTQQEDSAVYLCASSRSGQETQYFGPGTRLLVL.

The CDR3 DNA reads TGTGCCAGCAGCCCAGGGACAGGGGGGATTTCAACCAAGCAGTACTTC. Amino acid sequence: CASSPGTGGISTKQYF. This chain connects TRBV7-6 to TRBJ2-7, with TRBD1 matching 11 bases. The CDR3 length is 16 residues. In germline, CDR1 is SGHVS, CDR2 FNYEAQ. J lost 8 bases, V lost 5 bases, and 14 bases had no gene match.

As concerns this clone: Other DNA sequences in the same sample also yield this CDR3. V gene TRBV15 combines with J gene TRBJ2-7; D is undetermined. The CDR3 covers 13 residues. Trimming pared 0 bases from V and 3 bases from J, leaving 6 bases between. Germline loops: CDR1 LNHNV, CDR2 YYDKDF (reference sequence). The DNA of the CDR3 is TGTGCCACCAGCAGAGATCGCAGCTACGAGCAGTACTTC. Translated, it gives CATSRDRSYEQYF.

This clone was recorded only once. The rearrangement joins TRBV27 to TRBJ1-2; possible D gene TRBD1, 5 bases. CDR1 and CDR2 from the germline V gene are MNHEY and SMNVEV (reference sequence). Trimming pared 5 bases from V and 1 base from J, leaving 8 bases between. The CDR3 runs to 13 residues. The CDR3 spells CASSATVNYGYTF. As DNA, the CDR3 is TGTGCCAGCAGTGCGACAGTTAACTATGGCTACACCTTC.

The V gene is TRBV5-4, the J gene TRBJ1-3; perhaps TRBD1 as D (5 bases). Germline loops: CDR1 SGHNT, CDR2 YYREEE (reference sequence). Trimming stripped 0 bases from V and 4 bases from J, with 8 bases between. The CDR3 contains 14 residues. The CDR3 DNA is TGTGCCAGCAGCTTGGGCCAGGGAGGAAACACCATATATTTT. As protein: CASSLGQGGNTIYF.

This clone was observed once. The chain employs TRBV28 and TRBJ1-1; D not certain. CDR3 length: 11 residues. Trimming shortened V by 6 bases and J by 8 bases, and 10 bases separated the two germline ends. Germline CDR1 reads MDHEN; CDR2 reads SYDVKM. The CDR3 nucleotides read TGTGCCAGCAGGGGGAGAGAGGAAGCTTTCTTT. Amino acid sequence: CASRGREEAFF.

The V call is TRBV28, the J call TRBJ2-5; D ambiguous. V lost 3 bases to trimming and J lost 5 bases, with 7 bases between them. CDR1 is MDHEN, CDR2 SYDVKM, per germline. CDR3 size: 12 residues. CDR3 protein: CASSLAVETQYF. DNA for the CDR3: TGTGCCAGCAGTTTGGCGGTGGAGACCCAGTACTTC.

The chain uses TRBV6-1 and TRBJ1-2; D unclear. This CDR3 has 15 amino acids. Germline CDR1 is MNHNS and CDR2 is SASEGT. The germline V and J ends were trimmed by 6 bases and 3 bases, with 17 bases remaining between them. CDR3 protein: CASSRGGLGDYGYTF. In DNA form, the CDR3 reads TGTGCCAGCAGCCGGGGAGGGCTTGGTGACTATGGCTACACCTTC.

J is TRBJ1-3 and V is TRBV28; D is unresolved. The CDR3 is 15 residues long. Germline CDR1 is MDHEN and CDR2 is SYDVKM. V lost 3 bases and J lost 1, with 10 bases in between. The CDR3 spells CASSLEGRSGNTIYF. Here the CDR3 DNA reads TGTGCCAGCAGTTTGGAGGGCCGGTCTGGAAACACCATATATTTT.

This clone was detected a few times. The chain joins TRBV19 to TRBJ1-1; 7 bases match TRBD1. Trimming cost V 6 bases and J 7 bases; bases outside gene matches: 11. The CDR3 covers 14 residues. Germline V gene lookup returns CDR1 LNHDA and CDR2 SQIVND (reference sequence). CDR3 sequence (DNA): TGTGCCAGTAGCTCAGGACAGGCCCTGGGTGAAGCTTTCTTT. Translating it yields CASSSGQALGEAFF. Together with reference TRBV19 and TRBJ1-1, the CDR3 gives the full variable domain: DGGITQSPKYLFRKEGQNVTLSCEQNLNHDAMYWYRQDPGQGLRLIYYSQIVNDFQKGDIAEGYSVSREKKESFPLTVTSAQKNPTAFYLCASSSGQALGEAFFGQGTRLTVV.

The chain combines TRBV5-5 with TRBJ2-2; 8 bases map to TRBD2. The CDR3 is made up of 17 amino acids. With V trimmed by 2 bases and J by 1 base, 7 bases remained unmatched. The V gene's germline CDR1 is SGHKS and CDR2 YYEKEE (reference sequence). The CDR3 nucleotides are TGTGCCAGCAGCTTTACCCCGCTAGCGGGGAACACCGGGGAGCTGTTTTTT. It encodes CASSFTPLAGNTGELFF.

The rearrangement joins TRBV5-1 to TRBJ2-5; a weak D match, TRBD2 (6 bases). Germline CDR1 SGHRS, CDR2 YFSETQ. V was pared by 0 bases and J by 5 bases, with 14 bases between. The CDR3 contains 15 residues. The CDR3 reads CASSLVPGARETQYF. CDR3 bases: TGCGCCAGCAGCTTGGTTCCGGGAGCTCGGGAGACCCAGTACTTC. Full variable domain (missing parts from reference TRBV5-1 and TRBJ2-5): KAGVTQTPRYLIKTRGQQVTLSCSPISGHRSVSWYQQTPGQGLQFLFEYFSETQRNKGNFPGRFSGRQFSNSRSEMNVSTLELGDSALYLCASSLVPGARETQYFGPGTRLLVL.

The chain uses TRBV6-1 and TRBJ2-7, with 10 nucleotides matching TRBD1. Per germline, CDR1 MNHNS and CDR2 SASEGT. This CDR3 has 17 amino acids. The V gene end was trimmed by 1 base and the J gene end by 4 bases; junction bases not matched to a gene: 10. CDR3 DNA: TGTGCCAGCAGTGAAGAATTCTATAGGGACAGGGGATACGAGCAGTACTTC. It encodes CASSEEFYRDRGYEQYF.

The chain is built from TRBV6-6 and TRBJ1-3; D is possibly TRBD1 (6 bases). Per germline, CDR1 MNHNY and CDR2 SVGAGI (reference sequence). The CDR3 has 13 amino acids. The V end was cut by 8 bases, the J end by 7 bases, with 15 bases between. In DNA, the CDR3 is TGTGCCAGCGGCCACAGGGCGTCGAACACCATATATTTT. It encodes CASGHRASNTIYF.

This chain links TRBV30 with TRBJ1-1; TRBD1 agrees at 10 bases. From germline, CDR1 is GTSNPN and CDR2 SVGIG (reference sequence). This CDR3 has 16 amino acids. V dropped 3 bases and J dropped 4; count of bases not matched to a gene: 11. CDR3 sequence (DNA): TGTGCCTGGAGCGCCGACAGGGGGCTAAAGGGCACTGAAGCTTTCTTT. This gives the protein CAWSADRGLKGTEAFF.

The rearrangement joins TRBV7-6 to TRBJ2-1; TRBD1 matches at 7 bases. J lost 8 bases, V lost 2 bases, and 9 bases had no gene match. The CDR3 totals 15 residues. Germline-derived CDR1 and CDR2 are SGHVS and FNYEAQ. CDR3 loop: CASSLLGGRGHEQFF. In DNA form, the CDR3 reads TGTGCCAGCAGCTTACTAGGGGGCCGGGGCCATGAGCAGTTCTTC.

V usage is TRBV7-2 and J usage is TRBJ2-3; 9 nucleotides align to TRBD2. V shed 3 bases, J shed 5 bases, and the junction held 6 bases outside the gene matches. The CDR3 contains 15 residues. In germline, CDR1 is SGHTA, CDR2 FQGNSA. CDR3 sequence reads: CASSLREGRGDTQYF. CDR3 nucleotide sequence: TGTGCCAGCAGCTTGCGGGAGGGCCGTGGAGATACGCAGTATTTT.

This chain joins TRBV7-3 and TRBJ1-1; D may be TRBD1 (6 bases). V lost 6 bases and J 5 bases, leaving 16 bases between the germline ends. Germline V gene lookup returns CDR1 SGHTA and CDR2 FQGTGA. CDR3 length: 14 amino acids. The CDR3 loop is CASSSLQGLTEAFF. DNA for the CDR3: TGTGCCAGCAGTTCCCTCCAGGGGCTGACTGAAGCTTTCTTT. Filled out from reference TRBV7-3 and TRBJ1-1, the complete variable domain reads GAGVSQTPSNKVTEKGKYVELRCDPISGHTALYWYRQSLGQGPEFLIYFQGTGAADDSGLPNDRFFAVRPEGSVSTLKIQRTERGDSAVYLCASSSLQGLTEAFFGQGTRLTVV.